This passage covers 32 T cell receptor beta chains from one sample sequenced in a study of blood T cell repertoires in COVID-19. Profiling relied on immunoSEQ multiplex PCR, and the TCRdb table lists in-frame clones only, not all of them. This repertoire shows roughly 350,000 clones, about 92% found once; its top ten account for less than 20%. The specimen was PBMCs or T cells enriched from blood (not recorded which). The receptors shown here come from a woman in her 30s who had recovered from COVID-19.

The chain carries TRBV5-4 and TRBJ2-7; D unclear. Trimming took 2 bases from V and 5 from J, leaving 5 bases between them. CDR1 and CDR2 (germline): SGHNT, YYREEE (reference sequence). The CDR3 is made up of 11 amino acids. The CDR3 sequence: CASSLSDEQYF. For the CDR3, the DNA is TGTGCCAGCAGCTTATCGGACGAGCAGTACTTC.

The chain has TRBV28 and TRBJ1-5; D unclear. CDR3 length equals 12 residues. Germline V lookup: CDR1 MDHEN, CDR2 SYDVKM. The V and J ends lost 6 bases and 6 bases respectively, with 9 bases between them. CDR3 sequence: CASSMVGQPQHF. The CDR3 DNA follows: TGTGCCAGCAGCATGGTCGGTCAGCCCCAGCATTTT. The whole variable domain, filled in from reference TRBV28 and TRBJ1-5, reads DVKVTQSSRYLVKRTGEKVFLECVQDMDHENMFWYRQDPGLGLRLIYFSYDVKMKEKGDIPEGYSVSREKKERFSLILESASTNQTSMYLCASSMVGQPQHFGDGTRLSIL.

The genes are TRBV11-2 and TRBJ2-7, with 11 bases identical to TRBD2. This CDR3 is 15 amino acids long. J gave up 2 bases and V 3 bases, and 3 bases lay outside the gene matches. In germline, CDR1 is SGHAT, CDR2 FQNNGV. Written as DNA, the CDR3 is TGTGCCAGCAGCTTCCTTAGCGGGGGGGCCTACGAGCAGTACTTC. This codes for CASSFLSGGAYEQYF.

This clone was found once. The rearrangement links TRBV15 to TRBJ2-5; D not certain. The CDR3 consists of 15 residues. The germline V gene has CDR1 LNHNV and CDR2 YYDKDF (reference sequence). Trimming pared 0 bases from V and 7 bases from J, leaving 15 bases between. The CDR3 nucleotides read TGTGCCACCAGCAGAGAATCCCAGGTTCACGGGACCCAGTACTTC. Amino acids: CATSRESQVHGTQYF. The whole variable domain, remainder taken from reference TRBV15 and TRBJ2-5, is DAMVIQNPRYQVTQFGKPVTLSCSQTLNHNVMYWYQQKSSQAPKLLFHYYDKDFNNEADTPDNFQSRRPNTSFCFLDIRSPGLGDTAMYLCATSRESQVHGTQYFGPGTRLLVL.

This chain links TRBV12-5 with TRBJ2-1, with 7 positions matching TRBD1. The germline V gene has CDR1 LGHNT and CDR2 FRNRAP. V shed 7 bases and J 7 bases; nucleotides not matched to a gene: 7. The CDR3 loop spans 13 amino acids. CDR3 loop: CASARQGWNEQFF. As DNA, the CDR3 is TGTGCTAGTGCCCGACAGGGTTGGAATGAGCAGTTCTTC.

The chain links TRBV5-1 to TRBJ1-2; 8 bases agree with TRBD1. The CDR3 consists of 13 residues. The germline CDR1 and CDR2 sequences are SGHRS and YFSETQ. The ends lost 3 bases at V and 6 bases at J; junction bases unmatched: 4. CDR3 region: CASSSGQGHGYTF. DNA of the CDR3: TGCGCCAGCAGCTCCGGACAGGGACATGGCTACACCTTC.

The chain links TRBV11-1 to TRBJ2-5, with 12 nucleotides matching TRBD1. The V segment lost 4 bases and the J segment 5 bases; nucleotides outside the gene matches: 5. There are 15 residues in the CDR3. Germline V gene sequence: CDR1 SGHAT, CDR2 FQDESV (reference sequence). CDR3 DNA: TGTGCCAGCAGCTCCGGGACAGGGGGCGCTGAGACCCAGTACTTC. It encodes CASSSGTGGAETQYF. Full variable domain (outside the CDR3, taken from reference TRBV11-1 and TRBJ2-5): EAEVAQSPRYKITEKSQAVAFWCDPISGHATLYWYRQILGQGPELLVQFQDESVVDDSQLPKDRFSAERLKGVDSTLKIQPAELGDSAMYLCASSSGTGGAETQYFGPGTRLLVL.

The V gene is TRBV18, the J gene TRBJ1-2; unclear D gene. The V gene lost 2 bases and the J gene lost 0 bases, with 7 bases spanning the gap. Germline-derived CDR1 and CDR2 are KGHSH and LQKENI. The CDR3 totals 14 residues. DNA of the CDR3: TGTGCCAGCTCACCAATGGAGTCTAACTATGGCTACACCTTC. Protein product: CASSPMESNYGYTF.

The chain combines TRBV5-8 with TRBJ1-2; TRBD1 agrees at 7 bases. Trimming removed 5 bases from V and 5 bases from J; junction bases left unmatched: 6. The CDR3 is 13 amino acids. CDR1 is SGHTS, CDR2 YDEGEE, per germline. CDR3 sequence reads: CASSFGQEYGYTF. The DNA for the CDR3 is TGTGCCAGCAGTTTTGGACAGGAGTATGGCTACACCTTC.

This chain links TRBV6-5 with TRBJ1-6, with 8 bases aligning to TRBD1. V shed 5 bases and J 10 bases; nucleotides not matched to a gene: 10. This CDR3 has 15 amino acids. Germline V gene lookup returns CDR1 MNHEY and CDR2 SVGAGI. The CDR3 bases are TGTGCCAGCAGTCACGCCAGGGGGCGCGAATCACCCCTCCACTTT. Its protein is CASSHARGRESPLHF.

V usage is TRBV27 and J usage is TRBJ2-1; D gene ambiguous. The CDR3 covers 13 residues. Trimming pared 6 bases from V and 4 bases from J, leaving 10 bases between. Germline CDR1 is MNHEY and CDR2 is SMNVEV (reference sequence). The CDR3 DNA reads TGTGCCAGCAGCCTGGCTGGTTACAATGAGCAGTTCTTC. It is translated as CASSLAGYNEQFF.

The chain uses TRBV12-3 or TRBV12-4 and TRBJ1-1; possible D gene TRBD1, 5 bases. V was shortened by 1 base and J by 6 bases, with 9 bases between the two germline ends. This CDR3 has 13 residues. The CDR3 here is CASSLGGAAEAFF. For the CDR3, the DNA is TGTGCCAGCAGTTTAGGCGGGGCGGCTGAAGCTTTCTTT.

This clone has just one count. The chain joins TRBV27 to TRBJ2-4; 9 bases fit TRBD1. Germline V gene lookup returns CDR1 MNHEY and CDR2 SMNVEV (reference sequence). This CDR3 has 13 residues. Unmatched junction bases numbered 3, after V lost 7 bases and J lost 5 bases. CDR3 DNA: TGTGCCAGCATAGACAGGGGGGAAAACATTCAGTACTTC. This codes for CASIDRGENIQYF.

The chain carries TRBV19 and TRBJ2-2; 8 bases line up with TRBD1. Germline CDR1 is LNHDA and CDR2 is SQIVND (reference sequence). Trimming took 7 bases from V and 5 from J; bases not matched to a gene: 6. The CDR3 is 14 amino acids. Here the CDR3 reads CASIRTGRTGELFF. Written as DNA, the CDR3 is TGTGCCAGTATCCGGACAGGGCGGACCGGGGAGCTGTTTTTT.

This sequence joins TRBV5-5 and TRBJ1-6; the match to TRBD1 covers 8 bases. The J segment lost 4 bases and the V segment lost 3 bases, leaving 3 bases of the junction unmatched. Germline values: CDR1 SGHKS, CDR2 YYEKEE (reference sequence). This CDR3 region has 15 residues. CDR3 sequence: CASSYRGGYNSPLHF. DNA for the CDR3: TGTGCCAGCAGCTACAGGGGGGGGTATAATTCACCCCTCCACTTT.

The gene calls are TRBV10-1 and TRBJ2-2, with TRBD2 identical over 11 bases. The CDR3 sequence is 17 residues long. V lost 6 bases, J lost 0 bases, and 6 bases stayed unmatched. The germline V gene encodes CDR1 WNHNN and CDR2 SYGVQD (reference sequence). The CDR3 DNA follows: TGCGCCAGCAGAATCGCTAGCGGGGGGCCGAACACCGGGGAGCTGTTTTTT. Translated, it gives CASRIASGGPNTGELFF.

The chain joins TRBV18 to TRBJ2-2; 14 bases agree with TRBD2. Germline V gives CDR1 KGHSH, CDR2 LQKENI. The CDR3 is 16 amino acids. V was pared by 3 bases and J by 9 bases, with 6 bases of the junction left unmatched. The DNA of the CDR3 is TGTGCCAGCTCACCGGGACTAGCGGGAGCAGTAAGGGAGCTGTTTTTT. It encodes CASSPGLAGAVRELFF.

The V call is TRBV7-9, the J call TRBJ1-4; 7 positions match TRBD1. The CDR3 is 14 amino acids. Per the germline V gene, CDR1 is SEHNR and CDR2 is FQNEAQ (reference sequence). V lost 6 bases, J lost 6 bases, and 7 bases stayed unmatched. CDR3 amino acids: CASSTTGVDEKLFF. CDR3 bases: TGTGCCAGCAGTACCACAGGGGTGGATGAAAAACTGTTTTTT.

This chain links TRBV6-1 with TRBJ1-2; the match to TRBD1 covers 7 bases. V was clipped by 0 bases and J by 5 bases; unmatched bases: 9. CDR3 length: 16 residues. From germline, CDR1 is MNHNS and CDR2 SASEGT. This CDR3 is CASSEAERTGWYGYTF. In DNA form, the CDR3 reads TGTGCCAGCAGTGAAGCGGAAAGGACAGGCTGGTATGGCTACACCTTC.

This clone was seen a few times. The V call is TRBV19, the J call TRBJ2-1; 7 nucleotides align to TRBD1. CDR3 length: 13 residues. Per germline, CDR1 LNHDA and CDR2 SQIVND (reference sequence). V shed 10 bases, J shed 10 bases, and the junction held 13 bases outside the gene matches. CDR3 amino acids: CATQTTGRGEQFF. Here the CDR3 DNA reads TGTGCCACTCAGACGACAGGGAGAGGGGAGCAGTTCTTC.

This chain links TRBV21-1 with TRBJ1-5; the table's D call, TRBD1, has no DNA check behind it. TRBV21-1 is assigned pseudogene status. The CDR3 is 16 residues long. The CDR3 region is CASSPIKGRANQPQHF. As DNA, the CDR3 is TGTGCCAGCAGCCCGATTAAGGGCAGGGCCAATCAGCCCCAGCATTTT.

The chain recombines TRBV6-2 or TRBV6-3 with TRBJ2-1, with D maybe TRBD2 (5 bases). Germline values: CDR1 MNHEY, CDR2 SVGEGT. This CDR3 comprises 16 residues. V was pared by 7 bases and J by 4 bases, with 20 bases between. The CDR3 DNA sequence: TGTGCCAGCATCCCGGGCGTGGGAGTCCCTTACAATGAGCAGTTCTTC. Protein sequence: CASIPGVGVPYNEQFF.

The CDR3 is CASTKKCRGETQYF. The DNA for the CDR3 is TGTGCCAGCACCAAAAAATGCAGAGGGGAGACCCAGTACTTC. This chain connects TRBV12-1 to TRBJ2-5; the table's D call, TRBD2, was not checked against the DNA. TRBV12-1 is annotated as a pseudogene. The CDR3 covers 14 residues.

This clone is a singleton in its sample. The chain has TRBV27 and TRBJ1-2; D is perhaps TRBD1 (6 bases). Germline CDR1 and CDR2: MNHEY and SMNVEV (reference sequence). The CDR3 spans 13 residues. The V end lost 0 bases, the J end lost 8 bases, and 10 bases lay between the germline ends. CDR3 nucleotides: TGTGCCAGCAGTTTATCGGGGGCAGGCGGCTACACCTTC. The encoded protein is CASSLSGAGGYTF.

J is TRBJ2-1 and V is TRBV30, with D possibly TRBD1 on 6 matching bases. V was pared by 0 bases and J by 9 bases, with 12 bases between. The CDR3 runs 13 residues. CDR1 and CDR2 (germline): GTSNPN, SVGIG (reference sequence). The chain's CDR3 is CAWSVDRSVEQFF. The CDR3 nucleotides read TGTGCCTGGAGTGTAGACAGGTCGGTTGAGCAGTTCTTC.

The chain employs TRBV19 and TRBJ2-3; D not resolved. CDR1 is LNHDA, CDR2 SQIVND, per germline (reference sequence). V gave up 3 bases and J gave up 0 bases, with 10 bases separating them. CDR3 length equals 15 residues. The CDR3 bases are TGTGCCAGTAGTATGGTTACAGCTAGCACAGATACGCAGTATTTT. This encodes CASSMVTASTDTQYF.

The chain combines TRBV28 with TRBJ1-2, with 11 bases matching TRBD1. The CDR3 contains 16 residues. Germline assignment: CDR1 MDHEN and CDR2 SYDVKM. Unmatched junction bases numbered 8, after V lost 5 bases and J lost 3 bases. The CDR3 here is CASSDLGQGEDYGYTF. The CDR3 DNA reads as TGTGCCAGCAGTGATTTGGGACAGGGGGAAGACTATGGCTACACCTTC.

The V call is TRBV4-3, the J call TRBJ2-2; maybe TRBD1 (6 bases). Germline V gene data show CDR1 as LGHNA and CDR2 as YSLEER. The CDR3 covers 16 residues. V lost 3 bases to trimming and J lost 6 bases, with 17 bases between them. The CDR3 protein is CASSQDRWSPAGELFF. In DNA form, the CDR3 reads TGCGCCAGCAGCCAGGACAGATGGTCCCCAGCCGGGGAGCTGTTTTTT.

This chain joins TRBV7-9 and TRBJ1-1; no firm D call. Trimming removed 3 bases from V and 4 bases from J, with 9 bases in between. The germline V gene encodes CDR1 SEHNR and CDR2 FQNEAQ (reference sequence). This CDR3 region has 13 residues. CDR3 coding DNA: TGTGCCAGCAGCTTCACGGAGATCACTGAAGCTTTCTTT. Residues: CASSFTEITEAFF.

The rearrangement uses TRBV28 and TRBJ2-1, with TRBD2 as a possible D gene (5 bases). The germline V gene has CDR1 MDHEN and CDR2 SYDVKM. V lost 2 bases, J lost 2 bases, and 10 bases lay in between. CDR3 length: 15 residues. The CDR3 nucleotides read TGTGCCAGCAGTTTAGAGGGTGGCCCCTACAATGAGCAGTTCTTC. Amino acid sequence: CASSLEGGPYNEQFF.

V usage is TRBV4-1 and J usage is TRBJ1-1; no clear D. V gave up 0 bases and J gave up 4 bases, with 12 bases separating them. Germline CDR1 reads MGHRA; CDR2 reads YSYEKL. CDR3 length equals 15 residues. CDR3 DNA sequence: TGCGCCAGCAGCCAAGAGTCGGGCCGGGGCACTGAAGCTTTCTTT. Amino acid sequence: CASSQESGRGTEAFF.

The chain employs TRBV5-4 and TRBJ2-2, with D perhaps TRBD2 (5 bases). Germline V gene sequence: CDR1 SGHNT, CDR2 YYREEE (reference sequence). This CDR3 is built from 15 residues. The germline V and J ends were trimmed by 0 bases and 4 bases, with 10 bases remaining between them. CDR3 loop: CASSLAGRGTGELFF. The CDR3 DNA sequence: TGTGCCAGCAGCTTGGCTGGGAGAGGCACCGGGGAGCTGTTTTTT.